The 24 T cell receptor beta chains below were found in one sample sequenced in a study of T cells in Graves' hyperthyroidism and ophthalmopathy. RNA transcripts gave rise to amplified TCR beta CDR3 regions. TCR CDR3 underwent first-round RT-PCR with the HTBI primer set. Via MiXCR, TCRdb re-called the multiplex PCR reads, giving one row per CDR3 protein. The sample holds around 450,000 distinct CDR3 sequences, around 16% seen once. Material: blood. The receptors here all came from a woman aged 18-29 years with Graves' hyperthyroidism.

This clonotype was counted ten times or more. This rearrangement joins TRBV6-1 to TRBJ1-2; 9 positions agree with TRBD1. The CDR3 consists of 11 residues. Germline V gene sequence: CDR1 MNHNS, CDR2 SASEGT. V lost 10 bases to trimming and J lost 7 bases; unmatched junction nucleotides: 4. CDR3 in DNA: TGTGCCACCACAGGGGGCGGTGGCTACACCTTC. It encodes CATTGGGGYTF.

Ten or more counts support this clonotype. V and J are TRBV7-2 and TRBJ1-2, with a possible D match to TRBD1 (5 bases). V lost 5 bases and J 8 bases, leaving 24 bases between the germline ends. The germline gives CDR1 SGHTA, CDR2 FQGNSA. The CDR3 sequence is 16 residues long. The CDR3 loop reads CASSPPILQGGRGYTF. CDR3 coding DNA: TGTGCCAGCAGCCCGCCGATACTCCAGGGTGGGCGAGGCTACACCTTC.

The chain couples TRBV20-1 to TRBJ2-7; no reliable D call. The CDR3 totals 15 residues. Trimming shortened V by 5 bases and J by 4 bases, and 21 bases separated the two germline ends. Germline V gene data show CDR1 as DFQATT and CDR2 as SNEGSKA (reference sequence). CDR3 nucleotides: TGCAGTGCTCTCCGTCCCAAGTTGCCCAAATACGAGCAGTACTTC. Its protein is CSALRPKLPKYEQYF.

This clonotype was counted ten times or more. The chain couples TRBV29-1 to TRBJ2-1, with D tentatively TRBD1 (6 bases). The CDR3 totals 11 residues. Germline V gives CDR1 SQVTM, CDR2 ANQGSEA. V dropped 7 bases and J dropped 8 bases, with 12 bases sitting between them. The DNA of the CDR3 is TGCAGCGGCCAGGGGTTAGATGAGCAGTTCTTC. It encodes CSGQGLDEQFF.

This clonotype was seen ten or more times. The chain recombines TRBV12-3 or TRBV12-4 with TRBJ2-7, with 11 bases matching TRBD2. The CDR3 runs 13 residues. Trimming at V came to 6 bases and at J to 3 bases, leaving 1 base not matched to a gene. The CDR3 here is CASRGTSGYEQYF. CDR3 DNA: TGTGCCAGCAGAGGGACTAGCGGCTACGAGCAGTACTTC.

This clonotype was observed a handful of times. CDR3 in amino acids: CASSYSRGGSEQYF. DNA of the CDR3: TGTGCCAGCAGTTACTCGCGGGGGGGCTCCGAGCAGTACTTC. The J gene is TRBJ2-7, the V gene TRBV6-5; 9 positions match TRBD2. CDR1 and CDR2 from the germline V gene are MNHEY and SVGAGI. This CDR3 has 14 amino acids. Trimming cost V 0 bases and J 6 bases; bases outside gene matches: 3.

The rearrangement links TRBV5-4 to TRBJ1-2; D remains unclear. Deletions cut 3 bases from V and 4 bases from J, with 10 bases between. CDR3 length equals 13 residues. The germline V gene encodes CDR1 SGHNT and CDR2 YYREEE (reference sequence). The CDR3 is CASSSGQSYGYTF. For the CDR3, the DNA is TGTGCCAGCAGCTCCGGCCAAAGCTATGGCTACACCTTC.

The rearrangement uses TRBV10-2 and TRBJ1-1, with D hard to call. Trimming shortened V by 0 bases and J by 10 bases, and 18 bases separated the two germline ends. Germline V gives CDR1 WSHSY, CDR2 SAAADI. The CDR3 has 15 residues. As DNA, the CDR3 is TGCGCCAGCAGTGAGTCTGGCCCCCGGAACACGGTAGCTTTCTTT. This translates into CASSESGPRNTVAFF.

This clonotype was counted at least ten times. This sequence joins TRBV28 and TRBJ1-1; D not resolved. This CDR3 is 17 amino acids long. V was pared by 4 bases and J by 2 bases, with 20 bases between. Germline assignment: CDR1 MDHEN and CDR2 SYDVKM. CDR3 sequence reads: CASSSLYDFESNTEAFF. The CDR3 DNA sequence: TGTGCCAGCAGTTCCCTCTACGACTTCGAATCCAACACTGAAGCTTTCTTT.

This clonotype has only a few counts. This rearrangement joins TRBV5-1 to TRBJ1-4; 8 bases are a match to TRBD1. This CDR3 contains 15 residues. V shed 4 bases and J 5 bases; nucleotides not matched to a gene: 7. Germline V gene lookup returns CDR1 SGHRS and CDR2 YFSETQ. The CDR3 DNA sequence: TGCGCCAGCAGCCAAACAGGGGGGATCAATGAAAAACTGTTTTTT. It translates to CASSQTGGINEKLFF.

V is TRBV20-1 and J is TRBJ2-7; 7 bases map to TRBD2. The CDR3 consists of 15 residues. CDR1 and CDR2 (germline): DFQATT, SNEGSKA (reference sequence). Losses at the gene ends were 1 base for V and 2 bases for J; bases not matched to a gene: 8. This chain's CDR3 is CSARGGEGRTYEQYF. The DNA of the CDR3 is TGCAGTGCTAGAGGGGGGGAGGGCCGAACCTACGAGCAGTACTTC.

This clonotype has a handful of counts. This chain connects TRBV4-3 to TRBJ1-5; tentative D call: TRBD1 (5 bases). Trimming cost V 1 base and J 4 bases, with 8 bases left between them. The CDR3 is made up of 14 amino acids. Germline V gives CDR1 LGHNA, CDR2 YSLEER. DNA for the CDR3: TGCGCCAGCAGCCAAGGCAGGGATAATCAGCCCCAGCATTTT. Protein product: CASSQGRDNQPQHF.

Many counts were recorded for this clonotype. The chain is built from TRBV12-3 or TRBV12-4 and TRBJ2-1; TRBD2 might be the D (6 bases). Trimming cost V 7 bases and J 8 bases, with 15 bases left between them. The CDR3 is 13 amino acids. The CDR3 coding sequence is TGTGCCAGCATCCCTGGGGACTCTGATGAGCAGTTCTTC. It yields the protein CASIPGDSDEQFF.

This clonotype was detected many times. The chain combines TRBV12-3 or TRBV12-4 with TRBJ1-5, with D maybe TRBD1 (5 bases). The CDR3 has 16 residues. V was pared by 6 bases and J by 2 bases, with 17 bases between. CDR3 sequence (DNA): TGTGCCAGCAGCCAATCGGTAGCCAGGGGCAATCAGCCCCAGCATTTT. The encoded protein is CASSQSVARGNQPQHF.

This clonotype was counted many times. The chain combines TRBV28 with TRBJ2-1, with 9 positions matching TRBD1. With 7 bases clipped from V and 7 bases from J, the junction kept 20 bases outside the gene matches. CDR1 and CDR2 from the germline V gene are MDHEN and SYDVKM. The CDR3 runs 18 residues. The CDR3 loop is CASTTSQVGQGYENEQFF. CDR3 coding DNA: TGTGCCAGCACCACCTCGCAGGTCGGACAGGGGTACGAGAATGAGCAGTTCTTC.

The CDR3 sequence: CASSFDSADTQYF. The CDR3 DNA is TGTGCCAGCAGCTTCGATTCCGCAGATACGCAGTATTTT. This chain joins TRBV5-8 and TRBJ2-3; D gene ambiguous. Germline V gene lookup returns CDR1 SGHTS and CDR2 YDEGEE. The CDR3 totals 13 residues. The ends were cut back, 2 bases at V and 4 bases at J, with 8 bases in the middle.

This clonotype was seen more than once but under ten times. Sequence at one end of the junction differs from germline and may be a read error. The genes are TRBV28 and TRBJ1-2, with D unresolved. Germline values: CDR1 MDHEN, CDR2 SYDVKM. The CDR3 covers 13 residues. The CDR3 here is CASRRCSNYDYTF. The CDR3 DNA reads as TGTGCCAGCCGCCGGTGCTCTAACTATGACTACACCTTC.

This clonotype was seen repeatedly, ten times or more. CDR3 region: CASSFPRERDTGELFF. CDR3 nucleotide sequence: TGTGCCAGCAGTTTTCCCCGGGAGAGGGACACCGGGGAGCTGTTTTTT. The chain recombines TRBV28 with TRBJ2-2; D might be TRBD2 (6 bases). The CDR3 spans 16 residues. The V and J ends lost 3 bases and 3 bases respectively, with 14 bases between them. The V gene's germline CDR1 is MDHEN and CDR2 SYDVKM.

This clonotype was seen many times. The chain joins TRBV6-1 to TRBJ1-5; 7 bases map to TRBD1. The CDR3 is made up of 16 amino acids. The ends lost 6 bases at V and 2 bases at J; junction bases unmatched: 10. CDR1 and CDR2 from the germline V gene are MNHNS and SASEGT. The CDR3 DNA reads as TGTGCCAGCAGAGGACAGGAAATCCCAGGCAATCAGCCCCAGCATTTT. This gives the protein CASRGQEIPGNQPQHF.

This clonotype was recorded many times. The chain links TRBV12-3 or TRBV12-4 to TRBJ2-3; tentatively, D is TRBD2 (6 bases). With 8 bases removed from V and 9 bases from J, the gap between germline ends came to 15 bases. The CDR3 runs 12 residues. The CDR3 is CASFTDGGTQYF. CDR3 nucleotide sequence: TGTGCCAGCTTCACCGATGGGGGGACGCAGTATTTT.

This clonotype has ten or more counts. This rearrangement joins TRBV6-2 or TRBV6-3 to TRBJ1-1, with D hard to call. CDR1 is MNHEY, CDR2 SVGEGT, per germline. This CDR3 is 14 amino acids long. Deletions cut 3 bases from V and 1 base from J, with 9 bases between. The CDR3 sequence is CASSYGPANTEAFF. The CDR3 nucleotides read TGTGCCAGCAGTTATGGTCCGGCGAACACTGAAGCTTTCTTT.

The chain employs TRBV7-9 and TRBJ2-1; TRBD2 aligns across 13 bases. J was trimmed by 3 bases and V by 2 bases; bases with no gene match: 16. This CDR3 contains 21 residues. Germline CDR1 and CDR2: SEHNR and FQNEAQ (reference sequence). CDR3 loop: CASSLRNQLAGGGLGYNEQFF. The CDR3 nucleotides read TGTGCCAGCAGCTTACGAAACCAACTAGCGGGAGGGGGCTTGGGCTACAATGAGCAGTTCTTC.

This clonotype has ten or more counts. The chain is built from TRBV12-3 or TRBV12-4 and TRBJ1-2; 8 nucleotides line up with TRBD1. J lost 6 bases, V lost 4 bases, and 22 bases had no gene match. The length of the CDR3 is 19 residues. For the CDR3, the DNA is TGTGCCAGCAGTTCCAATGGTCGCCTCGACCTCGGACAGGGTAATGGCTACACCTTC. It encodes CASSSNGRLDLGQGNGYTF.

This clonotype was counted between two and nine times. The gene calls are TRBV9 and TRBJ1-1; TRBD1 agrees at 7 bases. The CDR3 contains 15 residues. The V segment lost 0 bases and the J segment 5 bases; nucleotides outside the gene matches: 7. Looked up from germline, CDR1 is SGDLS and CDR2 is YYNGEE. CDR3 coding DNA: TGTGCCAGCAGCGTAGAAGGGGGCGCGTGGACTGAAGCTTTCTTT. It specifies CASSVEGGAWTEAFF.